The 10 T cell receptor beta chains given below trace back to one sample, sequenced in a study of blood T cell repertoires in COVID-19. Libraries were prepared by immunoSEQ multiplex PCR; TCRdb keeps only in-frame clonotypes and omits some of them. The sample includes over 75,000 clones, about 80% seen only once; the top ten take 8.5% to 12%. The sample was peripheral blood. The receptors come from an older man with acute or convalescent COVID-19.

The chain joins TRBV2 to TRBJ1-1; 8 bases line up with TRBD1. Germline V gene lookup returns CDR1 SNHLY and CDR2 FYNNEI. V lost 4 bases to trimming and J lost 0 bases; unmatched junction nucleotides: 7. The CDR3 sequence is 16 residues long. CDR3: CASSGRDRLLNTEAFF. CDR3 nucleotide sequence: TGTGCCAGCAGTGGCCGGGACAGGCTTTTGAACACTGAAGCTTTCTTT.

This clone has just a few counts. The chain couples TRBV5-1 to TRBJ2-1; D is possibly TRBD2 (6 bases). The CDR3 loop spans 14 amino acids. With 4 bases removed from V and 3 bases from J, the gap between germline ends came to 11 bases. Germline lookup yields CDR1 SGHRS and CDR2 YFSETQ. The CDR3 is CASSGGTVYNEQFF. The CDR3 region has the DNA TGCGCCAGCAGCGGGGGGACTGTCTACAATGAGCAGTTCTTC.

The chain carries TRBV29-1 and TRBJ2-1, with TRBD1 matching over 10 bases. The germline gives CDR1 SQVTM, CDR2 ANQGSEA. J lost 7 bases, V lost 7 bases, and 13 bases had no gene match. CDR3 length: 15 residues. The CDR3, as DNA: TGCAGCGCTCCGAGGACAGGGGGTATTAAGAATGAGCAGTTCTTC. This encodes CSAPRTGGIKNEQFF.

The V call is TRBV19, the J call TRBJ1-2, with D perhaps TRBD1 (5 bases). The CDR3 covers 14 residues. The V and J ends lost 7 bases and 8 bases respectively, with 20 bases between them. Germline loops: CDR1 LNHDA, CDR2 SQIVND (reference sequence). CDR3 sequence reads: CASTEGSGISGYTF. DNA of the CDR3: TGTGCCAGTACCGAAGGGTCAGGGATAAGCGGCTACACCTTC.

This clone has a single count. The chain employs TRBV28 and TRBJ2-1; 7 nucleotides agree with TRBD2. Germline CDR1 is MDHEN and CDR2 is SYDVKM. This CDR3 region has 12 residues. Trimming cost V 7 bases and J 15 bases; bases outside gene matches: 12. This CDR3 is CASNTSWREWFF. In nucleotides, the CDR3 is TGTGCCAGCAACACCTCGTGGCGGGAGTGGTTCTTC.

This CDR3 is CASSWNRVTGELFF. CDR3 nucleotides: TGTGCCAGCAGCTGGAACAGGGTCACCGGGGAGCTGTTTTTT. This chain uses TRBV6-5 with TRBJ2-2; weak D call: TRBD1 (6 bases). Germline V gene sequence: CDR1 MNHEY, CDR2 SVGAGI. The CDR3 is made up of 14 amino acids. Trimming left V 6 bases short and J 4 bases short, with 12 bases between.

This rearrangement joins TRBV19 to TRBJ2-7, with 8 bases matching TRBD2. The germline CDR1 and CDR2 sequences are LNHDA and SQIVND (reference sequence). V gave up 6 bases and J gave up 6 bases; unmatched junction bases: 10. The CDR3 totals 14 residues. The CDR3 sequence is CASRRQATSAEQYF. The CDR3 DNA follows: TGTGCCAGTAGGCGACAGGCGACTAGCGCCGAGCAGTACTTC.

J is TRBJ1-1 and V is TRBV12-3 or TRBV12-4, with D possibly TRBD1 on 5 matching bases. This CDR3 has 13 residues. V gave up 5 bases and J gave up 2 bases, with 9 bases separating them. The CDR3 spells CASSLTDNTEAFF. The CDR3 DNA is TGTGCCAGCAGTCTGACAGATAACACTGAAGCTTTCTTT.

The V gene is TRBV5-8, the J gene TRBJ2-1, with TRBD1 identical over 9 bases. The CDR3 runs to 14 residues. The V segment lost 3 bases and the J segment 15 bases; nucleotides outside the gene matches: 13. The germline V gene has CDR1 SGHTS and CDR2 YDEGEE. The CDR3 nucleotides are TGTGCCAGCAGCTCGGGACAGGGTTTCTCTAGGGGGTTCTTC. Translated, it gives CASSSGQGFSRGFF.

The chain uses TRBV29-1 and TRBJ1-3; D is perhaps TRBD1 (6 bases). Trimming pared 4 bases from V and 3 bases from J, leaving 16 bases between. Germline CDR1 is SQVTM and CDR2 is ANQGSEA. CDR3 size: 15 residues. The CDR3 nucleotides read TGCAGCGTTGTCCCGACCAGGGGCAATGGAAACACCATATATTTT. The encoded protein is CSVVPTRGNGNTIYF.